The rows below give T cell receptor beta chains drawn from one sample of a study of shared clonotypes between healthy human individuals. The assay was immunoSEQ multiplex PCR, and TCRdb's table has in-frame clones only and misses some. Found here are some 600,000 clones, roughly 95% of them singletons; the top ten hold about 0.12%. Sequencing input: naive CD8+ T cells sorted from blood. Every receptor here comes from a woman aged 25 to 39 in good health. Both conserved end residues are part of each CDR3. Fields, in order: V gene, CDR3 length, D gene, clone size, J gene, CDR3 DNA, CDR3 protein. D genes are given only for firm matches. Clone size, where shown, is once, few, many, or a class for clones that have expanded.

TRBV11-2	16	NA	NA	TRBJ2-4	TGTGCCAGCAGCTTAGATGTGGCCTTCGGGTGGAACATTCAGTACTTC	CASSLDVAFGWNIQYF
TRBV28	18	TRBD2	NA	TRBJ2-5	TGTGCCAGCAGTTTAAACAATATGGGACTAGCGGGAGGAGAGACCCAGTACTTC	CASSLNNMGLAGGETQYF
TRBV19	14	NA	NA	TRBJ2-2	TGTGCCAGTAGTATAGTTCTTTCTCCCGGGGAGCTGTTTTTT	CASSIVLSPGELFF
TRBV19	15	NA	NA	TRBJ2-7	TGTGCCAGTAGTATAGAACAGGGAAAGTCCTACGAGCAGTACTTC	CASSIEQGKSYEQYF
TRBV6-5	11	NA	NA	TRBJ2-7	TGTGCCAGCTCTTCGGTAAGCGAGCAGTACTTC	CASSSVSEQYF
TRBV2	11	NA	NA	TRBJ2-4	TGTGCCAGCAGACAGGGTAACATTCAGTACTTC	CASRQGNIQYF
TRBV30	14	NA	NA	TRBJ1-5	TGTGCCTGGAGTGTAATGGGTTACGGTCAGCCCCAGCATTTT	CAWSVMGYGQPQHF
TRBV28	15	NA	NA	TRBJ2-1	TGTGCCAGCAGGGGACTCCTAAGCTCCTACAATGAGCAGTTCTTC	CASRGLLSSYNEQFF
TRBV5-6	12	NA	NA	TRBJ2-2	TGTGCCAGCAGCTCTAACACCGGGGAGCTGTTTTTT	CASSSNTGELFF
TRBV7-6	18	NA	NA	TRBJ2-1	TGTGCCAGCAGCTTAGACCGGTGGACATTACACACGGACAATGAGCAGTTCTTC	CASSLDRWTLHTDNEQFF
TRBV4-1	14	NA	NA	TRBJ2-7	TGCGCCAGCAGCCAAGGAAGGGAAGGCTACGAGCAGTACTTC	CASSQGREGYEQYF
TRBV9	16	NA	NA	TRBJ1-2	TGTGCCAGCAGTCACAGGGTATCCCCCTTGGACTATGGCTACACCTTC	CASSHRVSPLDYGYTF
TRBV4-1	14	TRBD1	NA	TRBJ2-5	TGCGCCAGCAGCCAGGGACAGGGTAGGGAGACCCAGTACTTC	CASSQGQGRETQYF
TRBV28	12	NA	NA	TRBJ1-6	TGTGCCAGCAGTCCAGGGACCTCACCCCTCCACTTT	CASSPGTSPLHF
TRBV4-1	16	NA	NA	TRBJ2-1	TGCGCCAGCAGCCACGCATACACCCAGGGGACCGATGAGCAGTTCTTC	CASSHAYTQGTDEQFF
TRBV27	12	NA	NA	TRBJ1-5	TGTGCCAGCAAGGCGGGCAATCAGCCCCAGCATTTT	CASKAGNQPQHF
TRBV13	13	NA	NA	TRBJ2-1	TGTGCCACCCCCGTGAAGGCTTACAATGAGCAGTTCTTC	CATPVKAYNEQFF
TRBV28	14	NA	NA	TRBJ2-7	TGTGCCAGCAGTCCCACGCCAGCTGCCTACGAGCAGTACTTC	CASSPTPAAYEQYF
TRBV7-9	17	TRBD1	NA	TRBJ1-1	TGTGCCAGCAGCCCCCCCGGAATAGGGGGCATGAACACTGAAGCTTTCTTT	CASSPPGIGGMNTEAFF
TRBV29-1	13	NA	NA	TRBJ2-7	TGCAGCGTTGAAGACAGTGACTCCTACGAGCAGTACTTC	CSVEDSDSYEQYF
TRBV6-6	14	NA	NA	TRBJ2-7	TGTGCCAGCAGCCCTCGTACTGGGACCTACGAGCAGTACTTC	CASSPRTGTYEQYF
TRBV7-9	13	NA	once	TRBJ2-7	TGTGCCAGCAGCCTACGGGACTTCAACGAGCAGTACTTC	CASSLRDFNEQYF
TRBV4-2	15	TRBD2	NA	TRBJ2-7	TGTGCCAGCAGCCTCCCTGGGACTAGGGTCGACGAGCAGTACTTC	CASSLPGTRVDEQYF
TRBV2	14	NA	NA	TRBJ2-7	TGTGCCAGCAGTCGGGACGAGAGCTCCTACGAGCAGTACTTC	CASSRDESSYEQYF
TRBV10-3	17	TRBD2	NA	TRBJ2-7	TGTGCCATCAGTGAGTCGGGACTAGCGGGAGTCGCCTACGAGCAGTACTTC	CAISESGLAGVAYEQYF
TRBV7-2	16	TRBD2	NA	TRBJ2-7	TGTGCCAGCAGCCCATCGCTAGCGGGAGGAACCTACGAGCAGTACTTC	CASSPSLAGGTYEQYF
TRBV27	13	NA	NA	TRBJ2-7	TGTGCCAGCAGTTTAGCGGTCTCCTACGAGCAGTACTTC	CASSLAVSYEQYF
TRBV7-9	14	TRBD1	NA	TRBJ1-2	TGTGCCAGCAGCTTAGTCTCAGGGGGCAATGGCTACACCTTC	CASSLVSGGNGYTF
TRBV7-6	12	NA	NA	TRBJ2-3	TGTGCCAGCAGCTTAGTGTCAGATACGCAGTATTTT	CASSLVSDTQYF